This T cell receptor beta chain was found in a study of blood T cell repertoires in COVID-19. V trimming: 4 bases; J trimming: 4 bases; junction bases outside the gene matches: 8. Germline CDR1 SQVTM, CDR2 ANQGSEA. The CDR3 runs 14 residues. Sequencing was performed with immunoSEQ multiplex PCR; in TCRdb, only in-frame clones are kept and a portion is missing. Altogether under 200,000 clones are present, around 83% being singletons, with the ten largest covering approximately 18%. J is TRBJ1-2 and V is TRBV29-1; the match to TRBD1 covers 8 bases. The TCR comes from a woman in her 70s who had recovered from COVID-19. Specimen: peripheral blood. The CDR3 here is CSVVGRGPIYGYTF. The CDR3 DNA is TGCAGCGTTGTGGGCAGGGGGCCTATCTATGGCTACACCTTC.